This T cell receptor (beta chain) was recovered during a study of post-analysis software for immune sequencing data. About the research overall: Disease trajectories encompassed relapsing-remitting, secondary progressive and progressive-relapsing multiple sclerosis. Study findings and constraints: Among five TRBV segments more frequent in patients than controls were TRBV5-6, TRBV5-1 and TRBV20-1. People with multiple sclerosis had a significantly lower normalized Chao1 diversity than controls did. By F measure, strong co-clustering occurred among samples prepared in the same batch.

The TCR beta cDNA libraries contained unique molecular identifiers. About 500,000 cDNA molecules were obtained per 1 to 10 million input T cells. TCRdb reprocessed the PCR reads with MiXCR, giving one entry per CDR3 protein. The data show 450,000 to 700,000 distinct CDR3 sequences, with roughly 45% seen just once and 1.5% to 2% held by the top ten. This clonotype was counted between two and nine times. The antigen remains undetermined. V was shortened by 5 bases and J by 7 bases, with 6 bases between the two germline ends. Germline CDR1 MNHEY, CDR2 SVGAGI. The CDR3 loop spans 11 amino acids. The receptor's source is a girl aged 5-17 years with multiple sclerosis. Material: blood. The gene calls are TRBV6-5 and TRBJ2-1; D unresolved. The CDR3 DNA follows: TGTGCCAGCAGTCACGGAAATGAGCAGTTCTTC. Protein product: CASSHGNEQFF.